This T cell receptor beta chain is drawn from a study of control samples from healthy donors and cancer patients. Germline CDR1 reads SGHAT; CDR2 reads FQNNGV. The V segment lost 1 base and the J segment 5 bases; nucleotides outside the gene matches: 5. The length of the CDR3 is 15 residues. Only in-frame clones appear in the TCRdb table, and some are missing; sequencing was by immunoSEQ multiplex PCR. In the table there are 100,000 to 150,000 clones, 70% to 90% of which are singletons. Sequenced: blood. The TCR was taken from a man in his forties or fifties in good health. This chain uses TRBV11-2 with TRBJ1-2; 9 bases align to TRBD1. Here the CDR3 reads CASSLAGQGSYGYTF. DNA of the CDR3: TGTGCCAGCAGCTTAGCGGGACAGGGATCATATGGCTACACCTTC.